This entry lists 19 T cell receptor beta chains sequenced from one sample in a study of OX40 agonist ivuxolimab in advanced cancers. Assay: immunoSEQ multiplex PCR; the TCRdb copy retains only in-frame clones and omits some. The sample has about 10,000 clones, 63% seen once. Sequenced material: CD4+ or CD8+ T cells sorted from blood, taken in a trial of the OX40 agonist ivuxolimab. The source of these receptors is an adult with an advanced solid tumor such as melanoma, head and neck, liver or kidney cancer.

This CDR3 reads CASGRGGISKTQYF. Written as DNA, the CDR3 is TGTGCCAGCGGTCGTGGGGGGATATCGAAGACCCAGTACTTC. The rearrangement uses TRBV19 and TRBJ2-5; D might be TRBD2 (6 bases). The length of the CDR3 is 14 residues. V was cut by 9 bases and J by 6 bases, with 20 bases left in between. Looked up from germline, CDR1 is LNHDA and CDR2 is SQIVND (reference sequence).

A note on this clone: Mismatch with germline at one junction end may stem from a read error. The chain carries TRBV6-1 and TRBJ2-7; 11 positions match TRBD2. Germline lookup yields CDR1 MNHNS and CDR2 SASEGT. This CDR3 region has 16 residues. CDR3 region: CASSELAGGLSHEQYF. In DNA, the CDR3 is TGTGCCAGCAGTGAATTAGCGGGAGGGCTCTCCCACGAGCAGTACTTC.

The rearrangement links TRBV13 to TRBJ2-7; D is tentatively TRBD1 or TRBD2 (5 bases each). Germline CDR1 and CDR2: PRHDT and FYEKMQ (reference sequence). The CDR3 covers 15 residues. V was pared by 0 bases and J by 6 bases, with 15 bases between. The DNA for the CDR3 is TGTGCCAGCAGCTTAGGTTTAAGGGGAGTCATCGAGCAGTACTTC. Its translation is CASSLGLRGVIEQYF.

This clone was picked up one time. A much more abundant neighbour one base away suggests this may be a read error. Other DNA sequences in this specimen translate into the identical CDR3. This sequence joins TRBV27 and TRBJ1-5; no reliable D call. Germline CDR1 reads MNHEY; CDR2 reads SMNVEV (reference sequence). The CDR3 extends over 14 amino acids. The CDR3 region is CASSSLTGGQPQHF. CDR3 coding DNA: TGTGCTAGCAGCTCACTTACTGGAGGTCAGCCCCAGCATTTT.

The V call is TRBV7-3, the J call TRBJ2-2; 7 bases match TRBD2. Germline V CDR1 and CDR2: SGHTA, FQGTGA. The CDR3 totals 15 residues. V shed 2 bases and J 4 bases; nucleotides not matched to a gene: 4. CDR3 in amino acids: CASSLPGLSTGELFF. The CDR3 nucleotides are TGTGCCAGCAGCTTACCGGGACTATCCACCGGGGAGCTGTTTTTT.

This clone showed up just a few times. CDR3 sequence: CASSLVQGAFSEQYF. The CDR3 nucleotides read TGTGCCAGCAGCTTAGTACAGGGGGCGTTCAGCGAGCAGTACTTC. This chain links TRBV7-9 with TRBJ2-7, with 9 nucleotides matching TRBD1. V lost 1 base, J lost 6 bases, and 7 bases stayed unmatched. Per the germline V gene, CDR1 is SEHNR and CDR2 is FQNEAQ (reference sequence). CDR3 length: 15 amino acids.

The chain has TRBV5-1 and TRBJ2-7; no clear D. The CDR3 sequence is 14 residues long. V lost 4 bases to trimming and J lost 4 bases, with 15 bases between them. Germline V CDR1 and CDR2: SGHRS, YFSETQ. CDR3 sequence reads: CASSRRGENYEQYF. For the CDR3, the DNA is TGCGCCAGCAGCCGACGAGGAGAGAATTACGAGCAGTACTTC.

This chain uses TRBV7-3 with TRBJ1-2, with no clear D. Trimming removed 5 bases at V and 8 bases at J, with 12 bases between. This CDR3 comprises 12 residues. The germline gives CDR1 SGHTA, CDR2 FQGTGA. CDR3 sequence: CASSPGPSGYTF. The CDR3 DNA reads TGTGCCAGCAGCCCTGGCCCCAGCGGCTACACCTTC. The full variable domain, its missing parts supplied by reference TRBV7-3 and TRBJ1-2, is GAGVSQTPSNKVTEKGKYVELRCDPISGHTALYWYRQSLGQGPEFLIYFQGTGAADDSGLPNDRFFAVRPEGSVSTLKIQRTERGDSAVYLCASSPGPSGYTFGSGTRLTVV.

This clone came up a few times. The V gene is TRBV6-4, the J gene TRBJ1-1; D might be TRBD1 (5 bases). CDR3 length: 13 amino acids. V was trimmed by 4 bases and J by 0 bases, leaving 6 bases between them. Germline V gene lookup returns CDR1 MRHNA and CDR2 SNTAGT. The CDR3 spells CASSVGVNTEAFF. The CDR3 coding sequence is TGTGCCAGCAGTGTAGGGGTGAACACTGAAGCTTTCTTT.

The genes are TRBV5-1 and TRBJ2-2, with 9 bases lining up with TRBD1. From germline, CDR1 is SGHRS and CDR2 YFSETQ. The CDR3 contains 15 residues. Losses at the gene ends were 4 bases for V and 10 bases for J; bases not matched to a gene: 11. The CDR3 loop is CASSLGTGWSAELFF. CDR3 in DNA: TGCGCCAGCAGCCTCGGGACAGGGTGGTCGGCGGAGCTGTTTTTT.

V usage is TRBV27 and J usage is TRBJ1-5, with D possibly matching TRBD1 (5 bases). The CDR3 loop spans 14 amino acids. Trimming took off 2 bases at V and 6 bases at J, with 11 bases between the two ends. Germline loops: CDR1 MNHEY, CDR2 SMNVEV (reference sequence). CDR3 in DNA: TGTGCCAGCAGTTTAACGGGGACGGCTCAGCCCCAGCATTTT. Its protein product is CASSLTGTAQPQHF.

This clone is medium-sized by share. CDR3 coding DNA: TGTGCCAGCAGCATCAGCGGGAGTTACCACAATGAGCAGTTCTTC. Protein: CASSISGSYHNEQFF. The chain uses TRBV9 and TRBJ2-1, with TRBD2 matching over 8 bases. After removal of 4 bases from V and 5 bases from J, the junction contained 8 bases not matched to a gene. CDR3 length: 15 residues. Germline V gene lookup returns CDR1 SGDLS and CDR2 YYNGEE.

This chain uses TRBV19 with TRBJ2-5; D not resolved. The germline V and J ends were trimmed by 4 bases and 5 bases, with 11 bases remaining between them. Germline values: CDR1 LNHDA, CDR2 SQIVND (reference sequence). The CDR3 is 13 amino acids. CDR3 in amino acids: CASSKRPWETQYF. In DNA form, the CDR3 reads TGTGCCAGTAGTAAGCGCCCTTGGGAGACCCAGTACTTC.

This clone occurred a few times. The CDR3 sequence: CASSVTETQYF. The CDR3 DNA reads as TGTGCCAGCAGCGTTACGGAGACCCAGTACTTC. The V and J genes are TRBV5-4 and TRBJ2-5; D remains ambiguous. CDR1 is SGHNT and CDR2 is YYREEE in the germline V gene (reference sequence). This CDR3 contains 11 residues. V was clipped by 4 bases and J by 5 bases, with 6 bases between them.

The chain couples TRBV5-6 to TRBJ2-2; TRBD2 matches at 9 bases. The germline CDR1 and CDR2 sequences are SGHDT and YYEEEE. Losses at the gene ends were 3 bases for V and 1 base for J; bases not matched to a gene: 4. This CDR3 has 16 residues. The CDR3 protein is CASSSRLAVNTGELFF. CDR3 nucleotides: TGTGCCAGCAGCTCCCGACTAGCGGTGAACACCGGGGAGCTGTTTTTT.

The chain couples TRBV11-1 to TRBJ2-1; D perhaps matches TRBD2 (6 bases). This CDR3 is built from 16 residues. Germline CDR1 reads SGHAT; CDR2 reads FQDESV (reference sequence). The V gene lost 4 bases and the J gene lost 0 bases, with 13 bases spanning the gap. The CDR3 reads CASSSLAASSYNEQFF. CDR3 nucleotides: TGTGCCAGCAGCTCATTAGCGGCAAGCTCCTACAATGAGCAGTTCTTC.

This clone occurred a few times. This chain joins TRBV13 and TRBJ2-3, with 7 nucleotides matching TRBD1. V lost 5 bases and J lost 0; bases outside the gene matches: 11. CDR1 and CDR2 from the germline V gene are PRHDT and FYEKMQ (reference sequence). The CDR3 contains 17 residues. CDR3 in DNA: TGTGCCAGCAGCCGGGACAGCCTTTCTTCTAGCACAGATACGCAGTATTTT. The encoded protein is CASSRDSLSSSTDTQYF.

This clone occurred many times. The chain carries TRBV27 and TRBJ2-1; 12 nucleotides line up with TRBD2. The length of the CDR3 is 16 residues. Germline V gene sequence: CDR1 MNHEY, CDR2 SMNVEV (reference sequence). V shed 6 bases and J 8 bases; nucleotides not matched to a gene: 11. The CDR3: CASSTLLAGGIHEQFF. CDR3 DNA sequence: TGTGCCAGCAGCACGCTTCTAGCGGGAGGGATCCATGAGCAGTTCTTC.

The CDR3 DNA sequence: TGTGCCAGCAAGCCTTGGTCGGTGGGAGATACGCAGTATTTT. As protein: CASKPWSVGDTQYF. The chain couples TRBV7-9 to TRBJ2-3, with unresolved D. V lost 7 bases and J lost 5, with 16 bases in between. In germline, CDR1 is SEHNR, CDR2 FQNEAQ (reference sequence). The CDR3 contains 14 residues.